The rows below give T cell receptor beta chains drawn from one sample of a study of radiation and T cells in renal cell carcinoma. The repertoire was sequenced with immunoSEQ multiplex PCR; TCRdb's copy has only in-frame clones and lacks some. Counted here are more than 95,000 clones, about four fifths occurring once; the ten biggest clones make up around 3%. The material was blood, obtained from a patient whose treatment included radiotherapy and nephrectomy. The receptors here all came from a woman aged 55-75 years with renal cell carcinoma. The CDR3 runs from the conserved cysteine through the conserved F or W. A D gene is named only where the DNA matches it firmly. Only part of the rows carry a size: once, few, many, or a class if the clone is expanded.

D gene	V gene	J gene	clone size	CDR3 protein	CDR3 DNA
.	TRBV28	TRBJ1-2	.	CASSLAGRNVVYTF	TGTGCCAGCAGCCTCGCGGGCAGGAATGTAGTCTACACCTTC
.	TRBV7-3	TRBJ1-5	.	CASSLDGGRGGQPQHF	TGTGCCAGCAGCTTAGATGGGGGCAGGGGTGGTCAGCCCCAGCATTTT
TRBD1	TRBV28	TRBJ1-2	.	CASSLSRRGGGYGYTF	TGTGCCAGCAGTTTATCAAGGCGAGGGGGCGGCTATGGCTACACCTTC
TRBD2	TRBV2	TRBJ2-1	.	CASTTSGGDTEQFF	TGTGCCAGCACGACTAGCGGGGGGGATACTGAGCAGTTCTTC
.	TRBV19	TRBJ1-5	.	CASSVLPGYQPQHF	TGTGCCAGTAGTGTCCTACCGGGATATCAGCCCCAGCATTTT
.	TRBV11-1	TRBJ1-5	.	CASSPTDDQPQHF	TGTGCCAGCAGCCCTACAGACGATCAGCCCCAGCATTTT
TRBD1	TRBV5-1	TRBJ1-1	once	CASSLGDRVEAFF	TGCGCCAGCAGCTTGGGCGACAGGGTTGAAGCTTTCTTT
.	TRBV5-6	TRBJ2-5	few	CASSLVGSQETQYF	TGTGCCAGCAGCTTGGTTGGATCCCAAGAGACCCAGTACTTC
.	TRBV4-1	TRBJ2-7	.	CASSQAVGTPYEQYF	TGCGCCAGCAGCCAAGCCGTAGGGACCCCCTACGAGCAGTACTTC
TRBD1	TRBV7-2	TRBJ2-7	.	CASSLAGQGVYPYEQYF	TGTGCCAGCAGCTTAGCGGGACAGGGGGTTTATCCCTACGAGCAGTACTTC
TRBD2	TRBV6-6	TRBJ2-2	few	CASSETGLAGAGELFF	TGTGCCAGCAGCGAGACGGGACTAGCGGGAGCCGGGGAGCTGTTTTTT
TRBD1	TRBV5-1	TRBJ2-5	.	CASKRDRAQGFETQYF	TGCGCCAGCAAACGGGACAGGGCACAAGGGTTCGAGACCCAGTACTTC
.	TRBV28	TRBJ2-7	.	CASSLWDSRTHEQYF	TGTGCCAGCAGTTTATGGGACAGCCGGACCCACGAGCAGTACTTC
.	TRBV7-3	TRBJ1-2	.	CASSYDPNGGYTF	TGTGCCAGCAGTTATGACCCGAACGGGGGCTACACCTTC
.	TRBV6-5	TRBJ1-5	once	CASSDDQPQHF	TGTGCCAGCAGTGATGATCAGCCCCAGCATTTT
.	TRBV7-9	TRBJ1-1	.	CASSLQGWGTEAFF	TGTGCCAGCAGTCTTCAGGGCTGGGGCACTGAAGCTTTCTTT
TRBD2	TRBV4-3	TRBJ2-1	.	CASSQDWASGVSYNEQFF	TGCGCCAGCAGCCAAGATTGGGCGAGCGGGGTTTCCTACAATGAGCAGTTCTTC
.	TRBV6-5	TRBJ2-7	.	CASSYSQGGTYEQYF	TGTGCCAGCAGTTACTCTCAGGGGGGGACTTACGAGCAGTACTTC
TRBD1	TRBV19	TRBJ1-2	.	CASSIPGGIDYGYTF	TGTGCCAGTAGTATCCCAGGGGGCATCGACTATGGCTACACCTTC
.	TRBV19	TRBJ1-2	.	CATTDGRVVGYTF	TGTGCCACTACGGACGGCAGGGTGGTTGGCTACACCTTC
.	TRBV18	TRBJ1-5	few	CASSSRYTGPHTLHSNQPQHF	TGTGCCAGCTCATCAAGATACACAGGGCCCCACACGCTGCATAGCAATCAGCCCCAGCATTTT
.	TRBV2	TRBJ1-2	.	CASSGRTNYGYTF	TGTGCCAGCAGTGGCAGGACTAACTATGGCTACACCTTC
.	TRBV5-1	TRBJ1-4	.	CASSPGGMNEKLFF	TGCGCCAGCAGCCCCGGTGGGATGAATGAAAAACTGTTTTTT
.	TRBV2	TRBJ2-3	.	CASSYGDTQYF	TGTGCCAGCAGTTACGGGGATACGCAGTATTTT